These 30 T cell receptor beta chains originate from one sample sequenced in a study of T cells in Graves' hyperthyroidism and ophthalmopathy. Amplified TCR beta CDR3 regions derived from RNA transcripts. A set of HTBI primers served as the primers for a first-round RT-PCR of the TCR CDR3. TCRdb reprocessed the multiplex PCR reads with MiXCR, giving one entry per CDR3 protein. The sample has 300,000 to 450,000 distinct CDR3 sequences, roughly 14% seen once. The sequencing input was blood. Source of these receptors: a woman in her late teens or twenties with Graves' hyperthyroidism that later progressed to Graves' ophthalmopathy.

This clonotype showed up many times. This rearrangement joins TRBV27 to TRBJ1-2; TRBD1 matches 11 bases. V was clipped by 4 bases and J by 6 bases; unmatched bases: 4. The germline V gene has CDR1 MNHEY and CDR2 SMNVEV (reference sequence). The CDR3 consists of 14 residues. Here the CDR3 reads CASSSPGQGDGYTF. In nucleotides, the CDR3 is TGTGCCAGCAGTTCACCGGGACAGGGGGATGGCTACACCTTC.

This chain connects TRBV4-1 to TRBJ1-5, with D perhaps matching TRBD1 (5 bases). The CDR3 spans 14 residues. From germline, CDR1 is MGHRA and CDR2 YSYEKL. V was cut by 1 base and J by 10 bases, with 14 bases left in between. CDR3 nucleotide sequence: TGCGCCAGCAGCCAAGGAACAGGTGGATCTCCCCAGCATTTT. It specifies CASSQGTGGSPQHF.

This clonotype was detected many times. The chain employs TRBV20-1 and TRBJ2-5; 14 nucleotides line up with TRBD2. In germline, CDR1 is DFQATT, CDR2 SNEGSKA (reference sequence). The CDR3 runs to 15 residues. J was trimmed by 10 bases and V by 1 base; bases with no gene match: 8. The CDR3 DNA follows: TGCAGTGCTAGAGTCCCTGGGACTAGCGGGAGAAGCCAGTACTTC. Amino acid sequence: CSARVPGTSGRSQYF.

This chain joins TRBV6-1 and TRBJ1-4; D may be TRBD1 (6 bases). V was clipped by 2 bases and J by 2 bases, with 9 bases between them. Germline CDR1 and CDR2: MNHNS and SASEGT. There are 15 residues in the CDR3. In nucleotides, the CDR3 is TGTGCCAGCAGTGAACACAGGGTTACTAATGAAAAACTGTTTTTT. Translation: CASSEHRVTNEKLFF.

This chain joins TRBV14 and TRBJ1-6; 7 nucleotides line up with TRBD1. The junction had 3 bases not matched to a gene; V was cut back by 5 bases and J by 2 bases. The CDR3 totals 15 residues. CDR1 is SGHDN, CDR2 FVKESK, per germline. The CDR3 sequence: CASSYRGTYNSPLHF. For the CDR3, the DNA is TGTGCCAGCAGCTACAGGGGCACCTATAATTCACCCCTCCACTTT.

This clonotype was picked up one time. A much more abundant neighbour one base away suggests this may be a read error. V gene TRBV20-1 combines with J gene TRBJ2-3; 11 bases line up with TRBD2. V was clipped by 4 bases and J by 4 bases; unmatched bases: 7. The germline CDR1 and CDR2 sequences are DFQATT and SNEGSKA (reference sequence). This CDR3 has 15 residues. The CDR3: CSATVLAGAADTQYF. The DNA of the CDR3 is TGCAGTGCTACCGTACTAGCGGGAGCGGCAGATACGCAGTATTTT.

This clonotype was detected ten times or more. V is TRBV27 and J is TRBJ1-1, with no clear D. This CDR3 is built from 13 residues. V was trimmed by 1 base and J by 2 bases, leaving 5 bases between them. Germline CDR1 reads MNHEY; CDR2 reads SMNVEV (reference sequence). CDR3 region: CASSLYGNTEAFF. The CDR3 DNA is TGTGCCAGCAGTTTATACGGTAACACTGAAGCTTTCTTT.

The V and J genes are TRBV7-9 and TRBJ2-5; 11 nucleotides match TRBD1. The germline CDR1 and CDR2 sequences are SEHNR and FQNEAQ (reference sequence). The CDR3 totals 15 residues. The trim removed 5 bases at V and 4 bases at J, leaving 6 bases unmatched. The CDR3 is CASSGQGALGETQYF. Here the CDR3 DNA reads TGTGCCAGCAGCGGACAGGGGGCTCTAGGAGAGACCCAGTACTTC.

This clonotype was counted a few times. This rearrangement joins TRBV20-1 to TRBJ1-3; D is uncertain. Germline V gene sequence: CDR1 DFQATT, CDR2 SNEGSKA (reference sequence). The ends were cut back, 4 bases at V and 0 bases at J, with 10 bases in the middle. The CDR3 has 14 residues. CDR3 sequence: CSAKAVSSGNTIYF. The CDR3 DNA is TGCAGTGCTAAGGCAGTTTCCTCTGGAAACACCATATATTTT.

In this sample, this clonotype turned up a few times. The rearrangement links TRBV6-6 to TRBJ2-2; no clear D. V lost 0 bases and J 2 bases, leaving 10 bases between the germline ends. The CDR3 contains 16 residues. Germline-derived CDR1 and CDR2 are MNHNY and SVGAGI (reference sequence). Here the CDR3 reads CASSYSTAINTGELFF. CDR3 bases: TGTGCCAGCAGTTACTCGACTGCAATTAACACCGGGGAGCTGTTTTTT.

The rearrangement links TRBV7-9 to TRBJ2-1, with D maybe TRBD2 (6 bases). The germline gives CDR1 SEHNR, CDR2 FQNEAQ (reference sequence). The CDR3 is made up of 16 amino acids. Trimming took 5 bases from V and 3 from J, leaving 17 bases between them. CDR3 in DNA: TGTGCCAGCAGCCCCGGACTAACGGGAGTCTACAATGAGCAGTTCTTC. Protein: CASSPGLTGVYNEQFF.

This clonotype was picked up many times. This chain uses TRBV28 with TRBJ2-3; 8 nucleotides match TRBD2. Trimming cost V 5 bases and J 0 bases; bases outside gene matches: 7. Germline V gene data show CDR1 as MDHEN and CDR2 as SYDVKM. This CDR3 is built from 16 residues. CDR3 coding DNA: TGTGCCAGCAGTCCAATAGCGGGACCGAGCACAGATACGCAGTATTTT. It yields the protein CASSPIAGPSTDTQYF. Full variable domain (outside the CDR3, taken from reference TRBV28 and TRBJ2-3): DVKVTQSSRYLVKRTGEKVFLECVQDMDHENMFWYRQDPGLGLRLIYFSYDVKMKEKGDIPEGYSVSREKKERFSLILESASTNQTSMYLCASSPIAGPSTDTQYFGPGTRLTVL.

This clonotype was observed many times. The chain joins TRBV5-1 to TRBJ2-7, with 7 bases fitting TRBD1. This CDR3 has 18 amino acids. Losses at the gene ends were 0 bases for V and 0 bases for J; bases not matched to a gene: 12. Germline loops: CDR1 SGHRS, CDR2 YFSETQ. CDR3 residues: CASSLVHSRGWISYEQYF. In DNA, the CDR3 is TGCGCCAGCAGCTTGGTCCATTCCAGGGGGTGGATCTCCTACGAGCAGTACTTC.

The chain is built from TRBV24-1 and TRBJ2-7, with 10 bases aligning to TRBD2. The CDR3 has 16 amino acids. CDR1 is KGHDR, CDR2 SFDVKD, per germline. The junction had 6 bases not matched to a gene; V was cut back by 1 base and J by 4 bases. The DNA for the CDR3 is TGTGCCACCAGTGATTTAGCGGGAGGGCCTTCGTACGAGCAGTACTTC. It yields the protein CATSDLAGGPSYEQYF.

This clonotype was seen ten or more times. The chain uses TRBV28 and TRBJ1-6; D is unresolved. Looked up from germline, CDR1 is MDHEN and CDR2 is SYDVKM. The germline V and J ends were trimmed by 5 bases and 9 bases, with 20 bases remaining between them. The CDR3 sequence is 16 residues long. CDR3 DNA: TGTGCCAGCAGTATTATCCTCTCAGGCCGAGGTTCACCCCTCCACTTT. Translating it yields CASSIILSGRGSPLHF. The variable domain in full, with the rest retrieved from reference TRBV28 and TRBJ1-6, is DVKVTQSSRYLVKRTGEKVFLECVQDMDHENMFWYRQDPGLGLRLIYFSYDVKMKEKGDIPEGYSVSREKKERFSLILESASTNQTSMYLCASSIILSGRGSPLHFGNGTRLTVT.

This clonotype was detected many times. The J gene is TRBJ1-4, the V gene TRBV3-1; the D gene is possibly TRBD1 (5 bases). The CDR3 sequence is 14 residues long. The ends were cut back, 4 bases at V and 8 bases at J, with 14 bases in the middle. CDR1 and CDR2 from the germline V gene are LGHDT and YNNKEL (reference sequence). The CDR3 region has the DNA TGTGCCAGCAGCCCCTCGGGACCCGGAGAAAAACTGTTTTTT. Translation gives CASSPSGPGEKLFF. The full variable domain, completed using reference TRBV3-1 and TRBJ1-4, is DTAVSQTPKYLVTQMGNDKSIKCEQNLGHDTMYWYKQDSKKFLKIMFSYNNKELIINETVPNRFSPKSPDKAHLNLHINSLELGDSAVYFCASSPSGPGEKLFFGSGTQLSVL.

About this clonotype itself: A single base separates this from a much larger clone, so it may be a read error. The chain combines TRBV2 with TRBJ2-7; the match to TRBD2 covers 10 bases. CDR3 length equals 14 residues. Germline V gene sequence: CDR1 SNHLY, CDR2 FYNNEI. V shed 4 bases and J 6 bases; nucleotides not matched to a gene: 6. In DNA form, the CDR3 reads TGTGCCAGCAGTGGCAGCGGGAGGGCTTCCGAGCAGTACTTC. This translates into CASSGSGRASEQYF.

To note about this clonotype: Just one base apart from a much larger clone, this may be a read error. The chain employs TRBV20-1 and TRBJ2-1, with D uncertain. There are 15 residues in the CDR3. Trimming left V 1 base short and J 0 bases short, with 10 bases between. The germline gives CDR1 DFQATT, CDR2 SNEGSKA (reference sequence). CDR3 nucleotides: TGCAGTGCTAGAGGGATGAGAAGCTCCTACAATGAGCAGTTCTTC. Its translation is CSARGMRSSYNEQFF.

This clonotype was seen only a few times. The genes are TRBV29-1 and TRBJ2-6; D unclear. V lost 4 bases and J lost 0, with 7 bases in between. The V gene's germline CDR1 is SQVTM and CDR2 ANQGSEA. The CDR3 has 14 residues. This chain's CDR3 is CSVGDNSGANVLTF. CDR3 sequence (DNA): TGCAGCGTTGGAGACAACTCTGGGGCCAACGTCCTGACTTTC.

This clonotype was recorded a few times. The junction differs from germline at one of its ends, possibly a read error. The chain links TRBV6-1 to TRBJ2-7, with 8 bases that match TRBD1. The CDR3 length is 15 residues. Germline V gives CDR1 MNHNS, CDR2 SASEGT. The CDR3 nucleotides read TGTGCCAGCGGAAGAGAATTGGCAGGGGGCGGCCTGCAGAACTTC. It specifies CASGRELAGGGLQNF.

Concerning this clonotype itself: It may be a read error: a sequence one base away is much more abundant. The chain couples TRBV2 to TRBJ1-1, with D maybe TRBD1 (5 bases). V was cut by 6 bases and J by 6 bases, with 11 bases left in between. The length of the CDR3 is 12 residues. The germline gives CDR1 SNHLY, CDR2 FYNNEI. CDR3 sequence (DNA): TGTGCCAGCAGCCTAGGGGTAGCTGAAGCTTTCTTT. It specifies CASSLGVAEAFF.

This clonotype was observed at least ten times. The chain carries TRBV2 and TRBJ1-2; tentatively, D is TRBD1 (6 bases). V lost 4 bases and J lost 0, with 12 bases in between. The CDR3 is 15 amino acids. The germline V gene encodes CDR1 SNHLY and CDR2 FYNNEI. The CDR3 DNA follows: TGTGCCAGCAGTGGGTGGACAGCAGCTAACTATGGCTACACCTTC. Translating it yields CASSGWTAANYGYTF.

CDR3 bases: TGTGCCAGCTGCTCCGGGCTAGCGGGAAACAATGAGCAGTTCTTC. This translates into CASCSGLAGNNEQFF. This chain uses TRBV27 with TRBJ2-1, with 9 bases matching TRBD2. Germline V CDR1 and CDR2: MNHEY, SMNVEV (reference sequence). The CDR3 spans 15 residues. The junction had 10 bases not matched to a gene; V was cut back by 8 bases and J by 5 bases.

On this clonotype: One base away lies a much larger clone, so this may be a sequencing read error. This chain's CDR3 is CAGSLGATYLYNEQFF. The CDR3 bases are TGTGCCGGCAGCCTAGGGGCTACCTACCTCTACAATGAGCAGTTCTTC. This chain connects TRBV7-2 to TRBJ2-1; D might be TRBD1 (5 bases). CDR3 size: 16 residues. The germline V gene has CDR1 SGHTA and CDR2 FQGNSA.

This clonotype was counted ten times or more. DNA of the CDR3: TGTGCCAGCAGTTCGACAGGTAACCCCACCGAAAAACTGTTTTTT. This sequence encodes CASSSTGNPTEKLFF. The chain carries TRBV28 and TRBJ1-4, with a tentative D call TRBD1 (6 bases). This CDR3 is built from 15 residues. The V end lost 4 bases, the J end lost 8 bases, and 17 bases lay between the germline ends. Germline V gene data show CDR1 as MDHEN and CDR2 as SYDVKM.

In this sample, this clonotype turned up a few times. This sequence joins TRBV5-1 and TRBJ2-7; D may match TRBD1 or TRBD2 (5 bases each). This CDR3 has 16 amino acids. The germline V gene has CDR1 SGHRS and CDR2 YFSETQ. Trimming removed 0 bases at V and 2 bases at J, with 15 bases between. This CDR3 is CASSLAGTLSPYEQYF. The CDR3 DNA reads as TGCGCCAGCAGCTTGGCCGGGACCCTCAGCCCCTACGAGCAGTACTTC.

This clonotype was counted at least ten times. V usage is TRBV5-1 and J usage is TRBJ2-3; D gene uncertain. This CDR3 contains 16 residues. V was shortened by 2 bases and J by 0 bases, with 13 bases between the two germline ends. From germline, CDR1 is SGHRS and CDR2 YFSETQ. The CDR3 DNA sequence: TGCGCCAGCAGCTTTCTGCCTGCTACTAGCACAGATACGCAGTATTTT. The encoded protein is CASSFLPATSTDTQYF. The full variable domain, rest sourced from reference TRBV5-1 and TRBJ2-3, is KAGVTQTPRYLIKTRGQQVTLSCSPISGHRSVSWYQQTPGQGLQFLFEYFSETQRNKGNFPGRFSGRQFSNSRSEMNVSTLELGDSALYLCASSFLPATSTDTQYFGPGTRLTVL.

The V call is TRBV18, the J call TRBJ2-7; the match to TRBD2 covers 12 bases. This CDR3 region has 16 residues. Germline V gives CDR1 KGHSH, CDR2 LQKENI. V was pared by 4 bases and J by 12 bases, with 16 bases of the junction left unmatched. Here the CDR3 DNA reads TGTGCCAGCTCACTTATGACTAGCGGGAGCAGGGAGACCCGGTACTTC. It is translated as CASSLMTSGSRETRYF. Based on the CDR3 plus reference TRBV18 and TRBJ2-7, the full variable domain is NAGVMQNPRHLVRRRGQEARLRCSPMKGHSHVYWYRQLPEEGLKFMVYLQKENIIDESGMPKERFSAEFPKEGPSILRIQQVVRGDSAAYFCASSLMTSGSRETRYFGPGTRLTVT.

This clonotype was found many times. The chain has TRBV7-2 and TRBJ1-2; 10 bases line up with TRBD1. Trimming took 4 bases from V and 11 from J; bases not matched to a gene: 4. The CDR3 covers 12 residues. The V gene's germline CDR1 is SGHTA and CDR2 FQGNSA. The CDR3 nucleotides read TGTGCCAGCAGCTGGGACAGGGGAGGTTACACCTTC. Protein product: CASSWDRGGYTF. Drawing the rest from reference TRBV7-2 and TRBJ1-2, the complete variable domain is GAGVSQSPSNKVTEKGKDVELRCDPISGHTALYWYRQSLGQGLEFLIYFQGNSAPDKSGLPSDRFSAERTGGSVSTLTIQRTQQEDSAVYLCASSWDRGGYTFGSGTRLTVV.

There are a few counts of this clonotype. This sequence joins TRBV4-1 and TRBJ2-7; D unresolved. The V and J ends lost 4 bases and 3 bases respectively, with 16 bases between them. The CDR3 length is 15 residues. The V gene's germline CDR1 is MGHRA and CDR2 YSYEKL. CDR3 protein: CASSPRQGQFYEQYF. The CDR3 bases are TGCGCCAGCAGCCCCCGACAAGGGCAATTCTACGAGCAGTACTTC.